The 17 T cell receptor beta chains presented below share a single source sample, sequenced in a study of cytotoxic CD8 clonotypes in ibrutinib-treated CLL. Clones were read by immunoSEQ multiplex PCR, and TCRdb kept only the in-frame ones, dropping some. The sample holds about 160,000 clones, roughly four fifths seen once. The source material was PBMCs, sampled after 24 months of ibrutinib treatment. These receptors came from a human donor with chronic lymphocytic leukemia.

This sequence joins TRBV27 and TRBJ2-1; no reliable D call. V was pared by 8 bases and J by 0 bases, with 14 bases between. The CDR3 loop spans 15 amino acids. The germline CDR1 and CDR2 sequences are MNHEY and SMNVEV (reference sequence). CDR3 region: CASGSQSVSYNEQFF. DNA for the CDR3: TGTGCCAGCGGATCCCAATCCGTCTCCTACAATGAGCAGTTCTTC.

The chain uses TRBV6-5 and TRBJ1-3; 7 bases are shared with TRBD1. The CDR3 extends over 13 amino acids. Trimming removed 6 bases from V and 4 bases from J; junction bases left unmatched: 3. The germline gives CDR1 MNHEY, CDR2 SVGAGI. The CDR3: CASRTGTGNTIYF. CDR3 nucleotides: TGTGCCAGCAGGACAGGGACCGGAAACACCATATATTTT.

This chain uses TRBV30 with TRBJ2-1; TRBD2 agrees at 15 bases. There are 17 residues in the CDR3. V lost 5 bases, J lost 10 bases, and 15 bases stayed unmatched. The germline V gene encodes CDR1 GTSNPN and CDR2 SVGIG (reference sequence). This CDR3 is CAWDRRRTSGGAREQFF. In DNA, the CDR3 is TGTGCCTGGGACCGCCGTCGGACTAGCGGGGGGGCGCGGGAGCAGTTCTTC. The entire variable domain, with the rest obtained from reference TRBV30 and TRBJ2-1, is as follows: SQTIHQWPATLVQPVGSPLSLECTVEGTSNPNLYWYRQAAGRGLQLLFYSVGIGQISSEVPQNLSASRPQDRQFILSSKKLLLSDSGFYLCAWDRRRTSGGAREQFFGPGTRLTVL.

As DNA, the CDR3 is TGTGCCAGCAGCGTAGCCGCTAACAGGGGTAACACTGAAGCTTTCTTT. Residues: CASSVAANRGNTEAFF. The chain combines TRBV9 with TRBJ1-1; 7 bases map to TRBD1. The CDR3 totals 16 residues. The V gene's germline CDR1 is SGDLS and CDR2 YYNGEE. The V and J ends lost 0 bases and 2 bases, in that order; junction bases with no gene match: 7.

The chain combines TRBV5-1 with TRBJ1-4; the D is unclear. Germline V gene lookup returns CDR1 SGHRS and CDR2 YFSETQ. The CDR3 runs 16 residues. Trimming removed 0 bases from V and 5 bases from J, with 14 bases in between. In nucleotides, the CDR3 is TGCGCCAGCAGCTTGGAGTCGGGGAGTGGGAATGAAAAACTGTTTTTT. Residues: CASSLESGSGNEKLFF.

The chain has TRBV2 and TRBJ2-3; no reliable D call. V was cut by 8 bases and J by 1 base, with 13 bases left in between. CDR1 and CDR2 from the germline V gene are SNHLY and FYNNEI. The CDR3 has 14 residues. The CDR3 DNA reads TGTGCCAGCGGTAAATCGTTTCGCACAGATACGCAGTATTTT. Residues: CASGKSFRTDTQYF.

The V gene is TRBV5-6, the J gene TRBJ2-5; possibly TRBD1 for D (6 bases). Germline CDR1 reads SGHDT; CDR2 reads YYEEEE. V was clipped by 3 bases and J by 3 bases, with 18 bases between them. The CDR3 consists of 16 residues. CDR3 nucleotides: TGTGCCAGCAGCTCCAGGGGACGCGGGTGGGAAGAGACCCAGTACTTC. Its protein product is CASSSRGRGWEETQYF. Together with reference TRBV5-6 and TRBJ2-5, the CDR3 gives the full variable domain: DAGVTQSPTHLIKTRGQQVTLRCSPKSGHDTVSWYQQALGQGPQFIFQYYEEEERQRGNFPDRFSGHQFPNYSSELNVNALLLGDSALYLCASSSRGRGWEETQYFGPGTRLLVL.

The genes are TRBV6-6 and TRBJ2-5; D is perhaps TRBD1 (5 bases). V lost 5 bases to trimming and J lost 5 bases, with 18 bases between them. The CDR3 is 15 residues long. Germline V CDR1 and CDR2: MNHNY, SVGAGI (reference sequence). This CDR3 is CASSTGRAIWETQYF. The CDR3 coding sequence is TGTGCCAGCAGTACCGGCAGGGCGATATGGGAGACCCAGTACTTC.

J is TRBJ2-2 and V is TRBV2, with D perhaps given as TRBD1 or TRBD2 (5 bases each). CDR1 and CDR2 from the germline V gene are SNHLY and FYNNEI. Deletions cut 6 bases from V and 6 bases from J, with 17 bases between. The length of the CDR3 is 15 residues. CDR3 sequence (DNA): TGTGCCAGCAGCTGGGGGAGAGGGAGTGCCGGGGAGCTGTTTTTT. This codes for CASSWGRGSAGELFF.

The V and J genes are TRBV18 and TRBJ1-4; the D is unclear. V gave up 2 bases and J gave up 0 bases, with 10 bases separating them. Germline CDR1 and CDR2: KGHSH and LQKENI. CDR3 length equals 16 residues. CDR3 bases: TGTGCCAGCTCACCAAGTTTGGGTGCAACTAATGAAAAACTGTTTTTT. Its translation is CASSPSLGATNEKLFF.

This chain connects TRBV5-8 to TRBJ2-1; D unclear. CDR3 size: 14 residues. The germline V and J ends were trimmed by 0 bases and 4 bases, with 8 bases remaining between them. Germline CDR1 and CDR2: SGHTS and YDEGEE. In DNA, the CDR3 is TGTGCCAGCAGCTTGGGGGCTGGGTACAATGAGCAGTTCTTC. It encodes CASSLGAGYNEQFF.

The gene calls are TRBV29-1 and TRBJ2-1; the D is unclear. This CDR3 is 11 amino acids long. V was clipped by 5 bases and J by 8 bases, with 10 bases between them. CDR1 is SQVTM, CDR2 ANQGSEA, per germline. The CDR3 DNA reads as TGCAGCGTTTCGAAAAGCGATGAGCAGTTCTTC. This gives the protein CSVSKSDEQFF.

This clone has only one observation. The chain recombines TRBV7-2 with TRBJ2-1; the match to TRBD2 covers 10 bases. This CDR3 region has 16 residues. CDR1 and CDR2 from the germline V gene are SGHTA and FQGNSA. Trimming removed 5 bases from V and 14 bases from J; junction bases left unmatched: 18. The CDR3, as DNA: TGTGCCAGCAGCCAAGGGAGTACTAGCGGGACGACAAAGGAGTTCTTC. This sequence encodes CASSQGSTSGTTKEFF.

The J gene is TRBJ2-3, the V gene TRBV27, with 7 bases lining up with TRBD1. Germline V gene sequence: CDR1 MNHEY, CDR2 SMNVEV (reference sequence). The trim removed 4 bases at V and 2 bases at J, leaving 18 bases unmatched. The CDR3 is made up of 19 amino acids. The CDR3 region has the DNA TGTGCCAGCAGTTCCTCTTCCGGGACAGATTTTCTCACCACAGATACGCAGTATTTT. Protein: CASSSSSGTDFLTTDTQYF.

The chain employs TRBV5-4 and TRBJ2-5; maybe TRBD2 (6 bases). This CDR3 region has 13 residues. The V gene lost 1 base and the J gene lost 5 bases, with 9 bases spanning the gap. Germline CDR1 reads SGHNT; CDR2 reads YYREEE (reference sequence). The CDR3 reads CASSLSGGETQYF. The CDR3 DNA reads as TGTGCCAGCAGCTTGAGTGGAGGGGAGACCCAGTACTTC. Using reference TRBV5-4 and TRBJ2-5 for the parts outside the CDR3, the full variable domain is ETGVTQSPTHLIKTRGQQVTLRCSSQSGHNTVSWYQQALGQGPQFIFQYYREEENGRGNFPPRFSGLQFPNYSSELNVNALELDDSALYLCASSLSGGETQYFGPGTRLLVL.

The chain links TRBV4-2 to TRBJ2-2; D is possibly TRBD2 (5 bases). The length of the CDR3 is 16 residues. The ends were cut back, 0 bases at V and 1 base at J, with 9 bases in the middle. The V gene's germline CDR1 is LGHNA and CDR2 YNFKEQ. CDR3 sequence: CASSQDLRVNTGELFF. The CDR3 coding sequence is TGTGCCAGCAGCCAAGATCTGCGGGTGAACACCGGGGAGCTGTTTTTT.

CDR3 nucleotides: TGTGCCTGGAGTGTACCGGGACAGGGGAGAGGAAACACCATATATTTT. Its protein is CAWSVPGQGRGNTIYF. The chain joins TRBV30 to TRBJ1-3; 10 nucleotides align to TRBD1. V shed 0 bases and J 4 bases; nucleotides not matched to a gene: 6. The germline V gene has CDR1 GTSNPN and CDR2 SVGIG (reference sequence). The CDR3 extends over 16 amino acids.